This T cell receptor (beta chain) was sequenced in a study of PD-L1 blockade in urothelial cancer (dated by TCRdb to about 2017). Study-level background: Therapy was started at some point between 2014 and 2016 for all patients, and atezolizumab 1,200 mg was administered intravenously every 3 weeks. An ECOG performance status of 0 or 1 was recorded for the patients, and 0 to 3 prior chemotherapy regimens had been received by the patients. Blood samples gave median yields of about 150,000 T cells and tens of thousands of unique TCRs, along with a median clonality of roughly 0.08. In the same patients, pretreatment tumors underwent whole exome sequencing and RNA sequencing in addition to TCR sequencing. Pretreatment blood TCR-seq was available for twenty-nine patients, at least one posttreatment blood collection was obtained for some 25 patients, and tumor TCR-seq was available for some 25 patients. Pretreatment tumor samples, along with matched peripheral blood serially collected before and after atezolizumab treatment, were subjected to TCR sequencing. An exploratory multi-omic analysis was conducted of the somatic, immune and clinical correlates of response to PD-L1 blockade with atezolizumab in urothelial cancer. About 90% of the roughly 29 patients were males with bladder-origin urothelial cancer, and 18 of 29 reported a prior smoking history. Blood samples were analyzed at 3 weeks after treatment start (second dose) and at 6 weeks after treatment start. Durable clinical benefit was achieved by nine patients and was not achieved by 20 patients. Durable clinical benefit meant progression-free survival longer than 6 months, and TCR features were also tested against progression-free and overall survival. Points the paper makes about the study in general: Greater expansion of tumor-associated TCR clones in peripheral blood 3 weeks after the start of treatment was observed in patients with durable benefit (n of about 20, p = 0.022). A pretreatment peripheral blood TCR clonality below the median was linked to improved progression-free and overall survival. Because of the small sample size (n ≈ 30) and the many exploratory analyses performed, the results are intended to be regarded as hypothesis-generating.

Synthetic TCR analog templates were spiked into each PCR so that absolute template abundance could be estimated from read counts. The immunoSEQ assay was used to amplify TCRbeta CDR3 regions from genomic DNA with bias-controlled V and J gene primers. Sequencing of rearranged TCRbeta segments was done at approximately 20X coverage. Regarding the original processing steps: Sequencing errors were corrected by clustering and CDR3s were annotated against IMGT to assign V, D and J genes. Downstream analyses used only productive TCRbeta rearrangements and left out out-of-frame or stop-codon sequences. Clonality was computed as one minus Shannon entropy normalized by the log of the number of unique productive sequences. Fisher's exact test with Benjamini-Hochberg correction, using a cutoff of adjusted p below 0.01, was how clones that differed between time points or between blood and tumor were identified. This immuneACCESS table, as held by TCRdb, lists in-frame sequences with V and J called but not all clones. Of the missing ones, under half trace to an unresolved V gene in checked studies; the others have no known cause. V and J calls and clone size are as listed in that table; D and trimming were resolved from the DNA. This sample gives over 70,000 clones in total; less than 85% of them show up just once. The leading ten clones occupy around 8% of the sample.

The time point label, read with the paper, signifies: peripheral blood 6 weeks after treatment start. The cohort included 29 patients with locally advanced or metastatic urothelial carcinoma who were treated at Memorial Sloan Kettering on a trial protocol. Peripheral blood mononuclear cells were collected pretreatment and during treatment, with between 1 and 8 total time points obtained per patient. The Qiagen DNeasy Blood extraction kit was used to purify genomic DNA from total PBMCs and from tumor samples. PBMCs were collected pretreatment and during treatment and were isolated and stored as previously described. The CDR3 holds 17 amino acids from the cysteine to the phenylalanine. The sequence is cut down to CDR3 DNA, 51 bases in frame from base 1. CDR1 and CDR2 are read off the germline V gene as SGHDN and FVKESK. V and J are trimmed by 4 bases and 1 base, and the gene matches miss 9 bases of the junction.

Regarding this clone: Its cognate antigen has yet to be identified. Base qualities were left out, and no much larger clone turns up one base away.

The receptor's source is a man between 65 and 80 years old with urothelial cancer. The rearranged chain carries TRBV14 and TRBJ2-3, and TRBD1 matches 9 of the central bases. This material consisted of PBMCs, taken around atezolizumab (anti-PD-L1) treatment. This receptor carries the CDR3 CASSRRTGVEGTDTQYF. The sequence in DNA is TGTGCCAGCAGCCGACGGACAGGGGTTGAAGGCACAGATACGCAGTATTTT.